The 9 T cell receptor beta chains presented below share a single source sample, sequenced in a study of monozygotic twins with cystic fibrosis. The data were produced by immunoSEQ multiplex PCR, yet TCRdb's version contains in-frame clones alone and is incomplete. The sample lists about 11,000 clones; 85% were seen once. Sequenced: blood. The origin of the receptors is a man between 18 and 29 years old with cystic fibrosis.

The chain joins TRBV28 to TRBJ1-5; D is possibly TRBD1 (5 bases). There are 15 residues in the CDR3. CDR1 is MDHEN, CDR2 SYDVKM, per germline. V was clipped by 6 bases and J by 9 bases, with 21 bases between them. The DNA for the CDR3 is TGTGCCAGCAGACCCGACCGGGACCCGAGAGGGCCCCAGCATTTT. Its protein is CASRPDRDPRGPQHF.

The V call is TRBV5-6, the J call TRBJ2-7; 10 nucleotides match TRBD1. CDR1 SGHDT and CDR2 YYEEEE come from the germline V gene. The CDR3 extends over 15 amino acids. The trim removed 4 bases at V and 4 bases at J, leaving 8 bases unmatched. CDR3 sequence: CASSRGQGRVYEQYF. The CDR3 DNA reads TGTGCCAGCAGCAGGGGACAGGGGAGGGTTTACGAGCAGTACTTC.

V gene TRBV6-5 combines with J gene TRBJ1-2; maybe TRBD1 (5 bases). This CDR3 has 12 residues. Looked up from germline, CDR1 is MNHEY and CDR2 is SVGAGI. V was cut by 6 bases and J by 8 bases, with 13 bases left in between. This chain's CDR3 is CASSRDQGGYTF. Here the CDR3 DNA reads TGTGCCAGCAGCAGGGACCAAGGGGGCTACACCTTC.

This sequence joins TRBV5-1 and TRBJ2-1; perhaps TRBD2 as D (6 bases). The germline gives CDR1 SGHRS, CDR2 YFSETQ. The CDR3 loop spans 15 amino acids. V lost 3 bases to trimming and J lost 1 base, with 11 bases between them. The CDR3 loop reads CASSSGTSSYNEQFF. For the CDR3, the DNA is TGCGCCAGCAGCTCCGGGACTTCTTCCTACAATGAGCAGTTCTTC. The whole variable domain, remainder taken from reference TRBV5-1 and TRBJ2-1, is KAGVTQTPRYLIKTRGQQVTLSCSPISGHRSVSWYQQTPGQGLQFLFEYFSETQRNKGNFPGRFSGRQFSNSRSEMNVSTLELGDSALYLCASSSGTSSYNEQFFGPGTRLTVL.

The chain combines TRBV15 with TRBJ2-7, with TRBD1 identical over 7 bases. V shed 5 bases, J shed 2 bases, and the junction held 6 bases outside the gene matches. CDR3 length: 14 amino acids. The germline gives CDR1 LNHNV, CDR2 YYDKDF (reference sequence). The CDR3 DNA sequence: TGTGCCACCAGCCTCCCTCAGGGGGCCTACGAGCAGTACTTC. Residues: CATSLPQGAYEQYF.

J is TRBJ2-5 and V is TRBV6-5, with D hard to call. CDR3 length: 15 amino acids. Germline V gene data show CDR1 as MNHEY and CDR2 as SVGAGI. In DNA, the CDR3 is TGTGCTACAAGGTTGCCGGGCGCGGTGTCAGAGACCCAGTACTTC. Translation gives CATRLPGAVSETQYF.

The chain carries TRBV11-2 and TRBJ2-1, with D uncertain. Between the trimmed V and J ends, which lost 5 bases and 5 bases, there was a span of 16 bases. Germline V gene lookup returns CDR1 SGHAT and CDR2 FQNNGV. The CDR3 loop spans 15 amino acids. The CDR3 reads CASSGGVTPDNEQFF. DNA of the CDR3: TGTGCCAGCAGCGGTGGTGTTACTCCCGACAATGAGCAGTTCTTC.

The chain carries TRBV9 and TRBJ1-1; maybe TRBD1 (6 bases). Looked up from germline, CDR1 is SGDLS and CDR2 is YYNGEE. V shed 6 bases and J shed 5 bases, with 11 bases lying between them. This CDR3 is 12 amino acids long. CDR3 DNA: TGTGCCAGCACGGGGGCAGGAACTGAAGCTTTCTTT. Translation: CASTGAGTEAFF.

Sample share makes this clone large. CDR3 sequence reads: CASSKDHLDEQYF. The CDR3 DNA follows: TGTGCCAGCAGCAAAGACCACCTGGACGAGCAGTACTTC. V usage is TRBV21-1 and J usage is TRBJ2-7. TRBV21-1 is a recognized pseudogene. This CDR3 is 13 amino acids long.